Below are 32 T cell receptor beta chains sequenced from a single sample in a study of technical replicates of blood from several donors. Profiled with immunoSEQ multiplex PCR; TCRdb holds only in-frame clones, not every one. The sample has 75,000 to 100,000 clones, approximately 95% seen once. What was sequenced was T cells isolated from PBMCs. These receptors were obtained from a human donor in good health.

This chain joins TRBV5-1 and TRBJ2-5, with 11 bases that match TRBD1. V gave up 7 bases and J gave up 0 bases; unmatched junction bases: 5. This CDR3 contains 15 residues. Germline V gene data show CDR1 as SGHRS and CDR2 as YFSETQ. The CDR3 nucleotides are TGCGCCAGCCTCAGGACAGGGGGCTACCAAGAGACCCAGTACTTC. Translated: CASLRTGGYQETQYF.

This clone was seen a single time. This chain joins TRBV12-5 and TRBJ2-1, with 8 bases lining up with TRBD1. Trimming removed 8 bases from V and 12 bases from J; junction bases left unmatched: 12. This CDR3 has 13 residues. In germline, CDR1 is LGHNT, CDR2 FRNRAP. CDR3 sequence: CASSGQVHMGQFF. For the CDR3, the DNA is TGTGCTAGTTCGGGACAGGTACACATGGGGCAGTTCTTC. Full variable domain (rest looked up from reference TRBV12-5 and TRBJ2-1): DARVTQTPRHKVTEMGQEVTMRCQPILGHNTVFWYRQTMMQGLELLAYFRNRAPLDDSGMPKDRFSAEMPDATLATLKIQPSEPRDSAVYFCASSGQVHMGQFFGPGTRLTVL.

The chain uses TRBV6-1 and TRBJ2-3, with unresolved D. Germline CDR1 and CDR2: MNHNS and SASEGT. With 1 base removed from V and 7 bases from J, the gap between germline ends came to 21 bases. The CDR3 is made up of 17 amino acids. The CDR3 is CASSEGVVRETPYTQYF. The CDR3 DNA sequence: TGTGCCAGCAGTGAAGGAGTAGTTAGAGAAACCCCGTATACGCAGTATTTT.

The chain employs TRBV2 and TRBJ2-7; TRBD2 matches at 9 bases. Germline V CDR1 and CDR2: SNHLY, FYNNEI. The CDR3 sequence is 15 residues long. The J segment lost 4 bases and the V segment lost 3 bases, leaving 7 bases of the junction unmatched. In DNA form, the CDR3 reads TGTGCCAGCAGTGAGCCTAGCGGGGTTGGGTACGAGCAGTACTTC. Its translation: CASSEPSGVGYEQYF. The variable domain in full, with the rest retrieved from reference TRBV2 and TRBJ2-7, is EPEVTQTPSHQVTQMGQEVILRCVPISNHLYFYWYRQILGQKVEFLVSFYNNEISEKSEIFDDQFSVERPDGSNFTLKIRSTKLEDSAMYFCASSEPSGVGYEQYFGPGTRLTVT.

J is TRBJ1-2 and V is TRBV25-1, with 7 bases matching TRBD1. The CDR3 runs 17 residues. Germline V CDR1 and CDR2: MGHDK, SYGVNS. Unmatched junction bases numbered 14, after V lost 3 bases and J lost 4 bases. In nucleotides, the CDR3 is TGTGCCAGCAGTGAGGGGGGAGACAGGGATAAGGGCTATGGCTACACCTTC. It specifies CASSEGGDRDKGYGYTF.

The chain carries TRBV6-5 and TRBJ2-1; 7 bases map to TRBD1. This CDR3 has 15 amino acids. CDR1 is MNHEY, CDR2 SVGAGI, per germline. V lost 6 bases to trimming and J lost 5 bases; unmatched junction nucleotides: 10. CDR3 amino acids: CASSNQGDGNNEQFF. The CDR3 region has the DNA TGTGCCAGCAGCAACCAGGGGGACGGAAACAATGAGCAGTTCTTC.

The rearrangement joins TRBV15 to TRBJ2-1; 15 bases are a match to TRBD2. Germline CDR1 is LNHNV and CDR2 is YYDKDF (reference sequence). This CDR3 is built from 17 residues. Losses at the gene ends were 5 bases for V and 2 bases for J; bases not matched to a gene: 4. The CDR3 region has the DNA TGTGCCACCAGCCCGGGACTAGCGGGAGGACCCTACAATGAGCAGTTCTTC. Protein sequence: CATSPGLAGGPYNEQFF.

The chain couples TRBV6-4 to TRBJ1-1; tentatively, D is TRBD1 (5 bases). The CDR3 runs 14 residues. V was clipped by 4 bases and J by 0 bases, with 9 bases between them. Germline CDR1 reads MRHNA; CDR2 reads SNTAGT. The CDR3 nucleotides are TGTGCCAGCAGTGCGGGGGGGGTGAACACTGAAGCTTTCTTT. Protein product: CASSAGGVNTEAFF.

The rearrangement links TRBV20-1 to TRBJ2-1, with D hard to call. The CDR3 runs 11 residues. The V gene's germline CDR1 is DFQATT and CDR2 SNEGSKA (reference sequence). V lost 6 bases and J lost 6, with 9 bases in between. CDR3 in DNA: TGCAGTGCCCCTACCGTCAATGAGCAGTTCTTC. Protein product: CSAPTVNEQFF.

The chain uses TRBV19 and TRBJ1-2; D may be TRBD1 (6 bases). V shed 10 bases and J shed 2 bases, with 14 bases lying between them. Germline CDR1 is LNHDA and CDR2 is SQIVND (reference sequence). CDR3 length: 13 amino acids. The CDR3 here is CATAGGPNYGYTF. The CDR3 nucleotides are TGTGCCACCGCGGGGGGCCCCAACTATGGCTACACCTTC.

V is TRBV6-5 and J is TRBJ1-2; no definite D call. V lost 0 bases to trimming and J lost 8 bases, with 10 bases between them. CDR1 MNHEY and CDR2 SVGAGI come from the germline V gene. The CDR3 sequence is 13 residues long. The DNA of the CDR3 is TGTGCCAGCAGTTACTCGGAGGGTCGAGGCTACACCTTC. This encodes CASSYSEGRGYTF.

The CDR3: CASSPRTGNTGELFF. The CDR3 DNA is TGTGCCAGCAGTCCGCGGACAGGGAACACCGGGGAGCTGTTTTTT. The chain carries TRBV27 and TRBJ2-2; TRBD1 matches at 7 bases. The CDR3 sequence is 15 residues long. With 5 bases clipped from V and 1 base from J, the junction kept 4 bases outside the gene matches. CDR1 is MNHEY and CDR2 is SMNVEV in the germline V gene (reference sequence).

The chain is built from TRBV6-5 and TRBJ1-4; 7 bases map to TRBD1. V trimming: 4 bases; J trimming: 3 bases; junction bases outside the gene matches: 8. CDR1 MNHEY and CDR2 SVGAGI come from the germline V gene. This CDR3 has 16 residues. CDR3 protein: CASSSRQGRSNEKLFF. CDR3 nucleotide sequence: TGTGCCAGCAGTTCCCGACAGGGACGATCTAATGAAAAACTGTTTTTT.

The rearrangement links TRBV27 to TRBJ2-3; a possible D gene is TRBD2 (6 bases). The CDR3 is 18 residues long. CDR1 MNHEY and CDR2 SMNVEV come from the germline V gene (reference sequence). V gave up 5 bases and J gave up 2 bases, with 23 bases separating them. CDR3 loop: CASSPHLGSGRSTDTQYF. The CDR3 DNA sequence: TGTGCCAGCAGTCCCCACCTCGGGAGCGGTCGTTCCACAGATACGCAGTATTTT.

The CDR3 nucleotides are TGTGCCACCAGCGACCGGGACAGGGGTTTGGGTCAGCCCCAGCATTTT. The encoded protein is CATSDRDRGLGQPQHF. The V gene is TRBV15, the J gene TRBJ1-5; 10 bases map to TRBD1. Germline CDR1 is LNHNV and CDR2 is YYDKDF (reference sequence). The J segment lost 6 bases and the V segment lost 5 bases, leaving 10 bases of the junction unmatched. This CDR3 region has 16 residues.

This chain links TRBV4-1 with TRBJ2-7; D remains ambiguous. Germline loops: CDR1 MGHRA, CDR2 YSYEKL. The CDR3 runs 15 residues. Trimming removed 0 bases at V and 0 bases at J, with 9 bases between. DNA for the CDR3: TGCGCCAGCAGCCAAGAGGGCTCCCGCTCCTACGAGCAGTACTTC. Its protein is CASSQEGSRSYEQYF.

This clone appeared once. The gene calls are TRBV4-1 and TRBJ1-3; 11 nucleotides match TRBD1. CDR3 length: 16 amino acids. The ends lost 2 bases at V and 3 bases at J; junction bases unmatched: 3. CDR1 MGHRA and CDR2 YSYEKL come from the germline V gene. CDR3 coding DNA: TGCGCCAGCAGCCAACCGGGACAGGGGGTTGGAAACACCATATATTTT. This gives the protein CASSQPGQGVGNTIYF.

The chain employs TRBV7-3 and TRBJ2-3; TRBD2 matches 9 bases. V shed 4 bases, J shed 4 bases, and the junction held 6 bases outside the gene matches. Germline V lookup: CDR1 SGHTA, CDR2 FQGTGA. CDR3 length equals 15 residues. The CDR3 is CASSSAGGSSDTQYF. Written as DNA, the CDR3 is TGTGCCAGCAGCTCAGCGGGGGGTTCTTCAGATACGCAGTATTTT.

The rearrangement joins TRBV6-6 to TRBJ2-1, with D possibly TRBD1 on 6 matching bases. The CDR3 contains 13 residues. Trimming cost V 2 bases and J 15 bases, with 17 bases left between them. CDR1 and CDR2 (germline): MNHNY, SVGAGI (reference sequence). DNA of the CDR3: TGTGCCAGCAGTTACAACCCAGGGGTTCTATCGTTCTTC. It is translated as CASSYNPGVLSFF.

The chain recombines TRBV2 with TRBJ2-3; possibly TRBD2 for D (6 bases). Trimming left V 1 base short and J 4 bases short, with 12 bases between. The length of the CDR3 is 15 residues. Germline CDR1 and CDR2: SNHLY and FYNNEI. This CDR3 is CASSEVGGGADTQYF. The CDR3 region has the DNA TGTGCCAGCAGTGAAGTGGGAGGTGGTGCAGATACGCAGTATTTT.

The genes are TRBV11-3 and TRBJ1-6; the D is unclear. The V gene's germline CDR1 is SGHNT and CDR2 YENEEA. V was shortened by 5 bases and J by 9 bases, with 17 bases between the two germline ends. This CDR3 has 15 amino acids. For the CDR3, the DNA is TGTGCCAGCAGCGAAGGTCGGGGAAGAGGTTCACCCCTCCACTTT. It translates to CASSEGRGRGSPLHF.

The chain employs TRBV2 and TRBJ2-5; D unclear. The CDR3 is 11 amino acids. The germline V gene has CDR1 SNHLY and CDR2 FYNNEI. V was trimmed by 7 bases and J by 2 bases, leaving 5 bases between them. CDR3 coding DNA: TGTGCCAGCACTTTTCAAGAGACCCAGTACTTC. It specifies CASTFQETQYF.

The chain links TRBV6-5 to TRBJ1-5; D remains unclear. The CDR3 consists of 13 residues. V lost 2 bases, J lost 5 bases, and 7 bases lay in between. Per the germline V gene, CDR1 is MNHEY and CDR2 is SVGAGI. The CDR3 loop reads CASSYRLHQPQHF. CDR3 DNA sequence: TGTGCCAGCAGTTACCGACTCCATCAGCCCCAGCATTTT.

This sequence joins TRBV28 and TRBJ2-1; TRBD1 matches at 9 bases. V lost 3 bases and J lost 5; bases outside the gene matches: 8. Germline lookup yields CDR1 MDHEN and CDR2 SYDVKM. CDR3 length: 16 amino acids. CDR3 in DNA: TGTGCCAGCAGTTTCCCCCGGACAGGGGATAACAATGAGCAGTTCTTC. This gives the protein CASSFPRTGDNNEQFF.

The gene calls are TRBV19 and TRBJ2-7; TRBD1 agrees at 10 bases. Germline assignment: CDR1 LNHDA and CDR2 SQIVND (reference sequence). The CDR3 is 15 residues long. V lost 3 bases and J lost 5; bases outside the gene matches: 7. The CDR3 sequence: CASSMRTGGWDEQYF. CDR3 nucleotide sequence: TGTGCCAGTAGTATGAGGACAGGGGGTTGGGACGAGCAGTACTTC.

The rearrangement links TRBV5-4 to TRBJ2-4; TRBD2 might be the D (6 bases). CDR3 length: 16 residues. The germline gives CDR1 SGHNT, CDR2 YYREEE (reference sequence). Trimming stripped 5 bases from V and 9 bases from J, with 24 bases between. CDR3 sequence (DNA): TGTGCCAGCAGTAGAGGGAGTCTACTAGCTGAGGGCATTCAGTACTTC. Translated: CASSRGSLLAEGIQYF.

V is TRBV6-5 and J is TRBJ2-3; 8 bases are shared with TRBD2. Germline V CDR1 and CDR2: MNHEY, SVGAGI. J was trimmed by 2 bases and V by 6 bases; bases with no gene match: 1. This CDR3 is 13 amino acids long. Here the CDR3 DNA reads TGTGCCAGCAGCGGGGGGGACACAGATACGCAGTATTTT. Its translation: CASSGGDTDTQYF.

This chain connects TRBV7-9 to TRBJ2-3; D call uncertain. Between the trimmed V and J ends, which lost 5 bases and 0 bases, there was a span of 21 bases. The CDR3 has 18 residues. Germline V gives CDR1 SEHNR, CDR2 FQNEAQ (reference sequence). The CDR3 sequence is CASSPPALGGDSTDTQYF. CDR3 coding DNA: TGTGCCAGCAGCCCGCCGGCGCTAGGCGGTGATAGCACAGATACGCAGTATTTT.

The chain joins TRBV10-3 to TRBJ1-1, with D tentatively TRBD1 (5 bases). The CDR3 is 12 amino acids. V was pared by 4 bases and J by 4 bases, with 7 bases between. The germline gives CDR1 ENHRY, CDR2 SYGVKD. CDR3 DNA sequence: TGTGCCATCAGTGCAGGGATCACTGAAGCTTTCTTT. The encoded protein is CAISAGITEAFF.

CDR3: CASSLRLSNEQFF. The DNA of the CDR3 is TGTGCCAGCAGCTTACGGTTGTCCAATGAGCAGTTCTTC. The chain recombines TRBV7-2 with TRBJ2-1; D is uncertain. The CDR3 has 13 amino acids. Germline CDR1 is SGHTA and CDR2 is FQGNSA. The V and J ends lost 2 bases and 6 bases respectively, with 8 bases between them.

J is TRBJ1-2 and V is TRBV7-8; 8 bases map to TRBD1. CDR1 SGHVS and CDR2 FQNEAQ come from the germline V gene. The CDR3 extends over 17 amino acids. J was trimmed by 6 bases and V by 5 bases; bases with no gene match: 17. CDR3 sequence: CASSLVFPSGQVDGYTF. The CDR3 DNA follows: TGTGCCAGCAGCCTCGTCTTCCCATCGGGACAGGTGGATGGCTACACCTTC.

This sequence joins TRBV13 and TRBJ2-2; 10 bases map to TRBD1. Germline V CDR1 and CDR2: PRHDT, FYEKMQ (reference sequence). The V and J ends lost 5 bases and 4 bases, in that order; junction bases with no gene match: 7. The CDR3 spans 16 residues. Here the CDR3 DNA reads TGTGCCAGCAGCCCAGGGGGACAGGGGCCCACCGGGGAGCTGTTTTTT. The encoded protein is CASSPGGQGPTGELFF.